A single TCR beta chain is shown here with its context. The antigen is not known. The CDR3 totals 16 residues. The J segment lost 8 bases and the V segment lost 5 bases, leaving 14 bases of the junction unmatched. CDR1 is LNHDA, CDR2 SQIVND, per germline (reference sequence). Using constant-segment primers, 5'RACE produced TCR alpha and TCR beta cDNA libraries carrying sample barcodes and UMIs. TCRdb called the 5' RACE reads again in MiXCR, with one record for every CDR3 protein. The sample lists 300,000 to 400,000 distinct CDR3 sequences, 28% occurring once. The data stem from a study of T-cell memory formation after mild COVID-19. General observations from the study: Some clones that responded turned up in pre-infection memory, which suggests that cross-reactive memory joined in.

The sequence was obtained from an adult woman who had mild COVID-19 (a few samples of this study predate the infection). Cell type and time point are not known. Sequenced sample: PBMCs or a T cell subset sorted from them (not recorded which). The chain has TRBV19 and TRBJ1-5; 8 nucleotides match TRBD1. This chain's CDR3 is CASSSTAYRGVEPQHF. As DNA, the CDR3 is TGTGCCAGTAGTTCAACCGCCTACAGGGGGGTTGAGCCCCAGCATTTT.